Each of the 18 T cell receptor beta chains below was sequenced from the same sample in a study of beta chain features in type 1 diabetes (dated by TCRdb to the late 2010s). Library construction relied on the immunoSEQ multiplex PCR assay. The entire amount of isolated RNA was reverse transcribed using the High Capacity cDNA Reverse Transcription Kit, so the sequenced TCRB transcripts were expressed ones. Imported from immuneACCESS, the table was reduced by TCRdb to in-frame sequences with V and J called. These copies leave out some clones; in studies compared against another copy, an unresolved V gene accounts for under half, and the cause of the remainder is not known. Recorded for this sample are a few hundred thousand clones; about 29% of them occurred a single time. The ten largest clones take up more than 0.055% of the sample. Sequencing was performed on naive CD4+ T cells from blood. The label giving this sample's cell subset or site can be read as: true naive CD4+ T cells. These receptor sequences come from a man between 18 and 35 years old in good health.

Note on this clone: The junction differs from germline at one of its ends, possibly a read error. Additional DNA sequences in this sample encode the identical CDR3. The chain employs TRBV7-7 and TRBJ2-5; D not certain. The CDR3 consists of 14 residues. Germline CDR1 reads SSHAT; CDR2 reads FNYEAQ (reference sequence). The CDR3 is CASSPGGDQETQYF. CDR3 DNA: TGTGCTAGCAGCCCCGGCGGCGATCAAGAGACCCAGTACTTC.

This chain links TRBV15 with TRBJ2-5; tentative D call: TRBD2 (5 bases). Looked up from germline, CDR1 is LNHNV and CDR2 is YYDKDF (reference sequence). V was clipped by 2 bases and J by 0 bases, with 10 bases between them. CDR3 length: 15 amino acids. The CDR3 DNA reads TGTGCCACCAGCAGAAAGAGCGGATACCAAGAGACCCAGTACTTC. Encoded protein: CATSRKSGYQETQYF.

V usage is TRBV5-6 and J usage is TRBJ2-3; tentatively, D is TRBD1 (5 bases). Looked up from germline, CDR1 is SGHDT and CDR2 is YYEEEE. Trimming shortened V by 0 bases and J by 4 bases, and 9 bases separated the two germline ends. The CDR3 consists of 14 residues. The chain's CDR3 is CASSLDRPPDTQYF. CDR3 nucleotide sequence: TGTGCCAGCAGCTTGGACAGGCCCCCAGATACGCAGTATTTT. Complete variable domain (other parts from reference TRBV5-6 and TRBJ2-3): DAGVTQSPTHLIKTRGQQVTLRCSPKSGHDTVSWYQQALGQGPQFIFQYYEEEERQRGNFPDRFSGHQFPNYSSELNVNALLLGDSALYLCASSLDRPPDTQYFGPGTRLTVL.

This clone occurred a few times. The sample contains more than one DNA sequence encoding this CDR3. The rearrangement joins TRBV30 to TRBJ2-3; D is ambiguous. The ends were cut back, 0 bases at V and 2 bases at J, with 6 bases in the middle. Per germline, CDR1 GTSNPN and CDR2 SVGIG (reference sequence). The CDR3 runs 13 residues. The CDR3: CAWSVGNTDTQYF. The CDR3 DNA reads TGTGCCTGGAGTGTAGGGAACACAGATACGCAGTATTTT.

This clone was seen a handful of times. The chain employs TRBV20-1 and TRBJ2-7; D not certain. Germline loops: CDR1 DFQATT, CDR2 SNEGSKA (reference sequence). The germline V and J ends were trimmed by 6 bases and 4 bases, with 7 bases remaining between them. This CDR3 is built from 10 residues. CDR3 in amino acids: CSAPDYEQYF. CDR3 sequence (DNA): TGCAGTGCGCCGGATTACGAGCAGTACTTC.

The J gene is TRBJ2-5, the V gene TRBV27, with D perhaps TRBD1 (5 bases). CDR3 length equals 15 residues. The V gene's germline CDR1 is MNHEY and CDR2 SMNVEV (reference sequence). V was shortened by 5 bases and J by 5 bases, with 18 bases between the two germline ends. The CDR3 coding sequence is TGTGCCAGCAGTCCCTCGTACAGGCCTTGGGAGACCCAGTACTTC. Its protein product is CASSPSYRPWETQYF.

The chain couples TRBV5-4 to TRBJ2-7; weak D call: TRBD2 (6 bases). Germline lookup yields CDR1 SGHNT and CDR2 YYREEE (reference sequence). V lost 2 bases and J 4 bases, leaving 13 bases between the germline ends. The CDR3 runs 14 residues. The CDR3 sequence: CASSFPGLPYEQYF. CDR3 nucleotide sequence: TGTGCCAGCAGCTTTCCGGGACTTCCGTACGAGCAGTACTTC. Drawing the rest from reference TRBV5-4 and TRBJ2-7, the complete variable domain is ETGVTQSPTHLIKTRGQQVTLRCSSQSGHNTVSWYQQALGQGPQFIFQYYREEENGRGNFPPRFSGLQFPNYSSELNVNALELDDSALYLCASSFPGLPYEQYFGPGTRLTVT.

This clone occurred a few times. The chain couples TRBV5-1 to TRBJ2-1; 8 bases match TRBD1. Germline V gene data show CDR1 as SGHRS and CDR2 as YFSETQ. Trimming cost V 5 bases and J 4 bases; bases outside gene matches: 11. This CDR3 has 16 residues. CDR3 nucleotide sequence: TGCGCCAGCAGTTTAATTCCGGGACAGGAATACAATGAGCAGTTCTTC. This gives the protein CASSLIPGQEYNEQFF.

The CDR3 sequence is CASSVGQGDEQYF. For the CDR3, the DNA is TGTGCCAGCAGCGTAGGACAGGGAGACGAGCAGTACTTC. The V call is TRBV9, the J call TRBJ2-7; 7 bases are shared with TRBD1. Per the germline V gene, CDR1 is SGDLS and CDR2 is YYNGEE. V was clipped by 0 bases and J by 5 bases; unmatched bases: 2. This CDR3 region has 13 residues. Combining the CDR3 with reference TRBV9 and TRBJ2-7 gives the whole variable domain DSGVTQTPKHLITATGQRVTLRCSPRSGDLSVYWYQQSLDQGLQFLIQYYNGEERAKGNILERFSAQQFPDLHSELNLSSLELGDSALYFCASSVGQGDEQYFGPGTRLTVT.

In this sample, this clone turned up once. This rearrangement joins TRBV28 to TRBJ2-3; 7 bases align to TRBD1. This CDR3 contains 13 residues. Germline CDR1 reads MDHEN; CDR2 reads SYDVKM. V lost 8 bases and J lost 0; bases outside the gene matches: 2. The CDR3 DNA reads as TGTGCCAGCGGACAGGCGAGCACAGATACGCAGTATTTT. It encodes CASGQASTDTQYF.

The V gene is TRBV7-8, the J gene TRBJ2-2; tentatively, D is TRBD1 or TRBD2 (5 bases each). Germline CDR1 reads SGHVS; CDR2 reads FQNEAQ. Trimming cost V 4 bases and J 4 bases, with 13 bases left between them. CDR3 length: 15 residues. Here the CDR3 DNA reads TGTGCCAGCAGCTCACCGGGACGGATCACCGGGGAGCTGTTTTTT. Amino acids: CASSSPGRITGELFF.

This rearrangement joins TRBV29-1 to TRBJ2-5, with 8 bases that match TRBD1. CDR1 SQVTM and CDR2 ANQGSEA come from the germline V gene. This CDR3 is built from 13 residues. V lost 3 bases and J lost 4; bases outside the gene matches: 4. The DNA for the CDR3 is TGCAGCGTTGATAACAGGGGGGCAGAGACCCAGTACTTC. This sequence encodes CSVDNRGAETQYF.

This CDR3 is CASSHGGPGLAATYNEQFF. CDR3 coding DNA: TGCGCCAGCAGCCACGGAGGGCCGGGGCTAGCGGCGACTTACAATGAGCAGTTCTTC. The V and J genes are TRBV4-1 and TRBJ2-1, with 7 nucleotides matching TRBD2. CDR1 is MGHRA, CDR2 YSYEKL, per germline. This CDR3 has 19 amino acids. The V segment lost 3 bases and the J segment 4 bases; nucleotides outside the gene matches: 18.

This clone was seen more than once but under ten times. The chain joins TRBV19 to TRBJ2-3, with D perhaps TRBD2 (5 bases). The CDR3 is 15 amino acids. V lost 0 bases and J 4 bases, leaving 11 bases between the germline ends. Germline V lookup: CDR1 LNHDA, CDR2 SQIVND (reference sequence). Written as DNA, the CDR3 is TGTGCCAGTAGTATAGAGTGGAGGAGATCAGATACGCAGTATTTT. Amino acid sequence: CASSIEWRRSDTQYF.

The chain is built from TRBV10-3 and TRBJ2-3; D is possibly TRBD2 (6 bases). This CDR3 region has 14 residues. The V end was cut by 3 bases, the J end by 6 bases, with 13 bases between. CDR1 is ENHRY, CDR2 SYGVKD, per germline. The CDR3 region has the DNA TGTGCCATCAGTGACAACCCGGGAGCTGATACGCAGTATTTT. It encodes CAISDNPGADTQYF.

With respect to this clone: The sample has other DNA sequences that encode this CDR3 too. The chain joins TRBV30 to TRBJ1-3; the D gene is possibly TRBD1 (5 bases). The germline gives CDR1 GTSNPN, CDR2 SVGIG (reference sequence). The CDR3 consists of 14 residues. The ends were cut back, 1 base at V and 0 bases at J, with 7 bases in the middle. CDR3 DNA sequence: TGTGCCTGGAGTGGGGGGACCTCTGGAAACACCATATATTTT. This encodes CAWSGGTSGNTIYF.

V usage is TRBV30 and J usage is TRBJ2-5; D is perhaps TRBD2 (6 bases). V was cut by 8 bases and J by 6 bases, with 10 bases left in between. Germline-derived CDR1 and CDR2 are GTSNPN and SVGIG (reference sequence). CDR3 length equals 10 residues. CDR3 DNA sequence: TGTGCCGGCGGGAAACAGACCCAGTACTTC. This codes for CAGGKQTQYF.

This sequence joins TRBV4-1 and TRBJ2-7; D possibly matches TRBD1 or TRBD2 (6 bases each). CDR3 length equals 15 residues. CDR1 MGHRA and CDR2 YSYEKL come from the germline V gene. Trimming left V 4 bases short and J 3 bases short, with 16 bases between. The CDR3 nucleotides read TGCGCCAGCAGCCTCTCGGAGGGGGAAATCTACGAGCAGTACTTC. Encoded protein: CASSLSEGEIYEQYF.